The present T cell receptor (beta chain) was sequenced within a study of cytomegalovirus exposure and HLA in healthy donors. PCR amplification relied on 60 Vbeta primers (plus 13 Jbeta primers). Only in-frame clones appear in the TCRdb table, and some are missing; sequencing was by immunoSEQ multiplex PCR. The sample lists about 130,000 clones; around 74% were seen once. Trimming took off 7 bases at V and 0 bases at J, with 16 bases between the two ends. The germline gives CDR1 SGHVS, CDR2 FNYEAQ. The CDR3 loop spans 16 amino acids. Study-wide results and caveats: It was in a later analysis that TCR association rates were seen to vary by HLA locus, highest for DRB1 and lowest for HLA-C. In a later analysis, HLA-associated beta chains showed higher expansion and lower generation probabilities than comparable chains. Later on, an analysis found that several of the most significant clusters appeared to be linked to common viral pathogens, which included parvovirus B19. At a 0.05 false discovery rate, a later analysis found over 15,000 TCR beta sequences to be associated with HLA alleles.

Comment on this clone: Its target is unknown.

The clonotype comes from a man in his forties or fifties in good health and CMV-seropositive. This chain uses TRBV7-6 with TRBJ1-3, with D uncertain. The sequenced sample consisted of PBMCs. CDR3 in DNA: TGTGCCAGCACCCAAGGAGGTTTGGCCTCTGGAAACACCATATATTTT. Its translation is CASTQGGLASGNTIYF.